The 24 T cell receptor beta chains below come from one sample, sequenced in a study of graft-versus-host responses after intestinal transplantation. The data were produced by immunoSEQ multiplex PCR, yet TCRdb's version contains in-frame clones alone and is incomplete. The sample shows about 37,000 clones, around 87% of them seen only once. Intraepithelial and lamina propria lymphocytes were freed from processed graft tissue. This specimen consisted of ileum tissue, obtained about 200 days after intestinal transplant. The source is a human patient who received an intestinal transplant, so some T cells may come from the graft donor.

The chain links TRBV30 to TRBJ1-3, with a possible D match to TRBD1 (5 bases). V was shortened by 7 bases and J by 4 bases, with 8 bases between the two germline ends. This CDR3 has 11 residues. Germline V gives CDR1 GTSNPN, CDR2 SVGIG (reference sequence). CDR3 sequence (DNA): TGTGCCTTAGGGGCAGGAAACACCATATATTTT. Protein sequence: CALGAGNTIYF.

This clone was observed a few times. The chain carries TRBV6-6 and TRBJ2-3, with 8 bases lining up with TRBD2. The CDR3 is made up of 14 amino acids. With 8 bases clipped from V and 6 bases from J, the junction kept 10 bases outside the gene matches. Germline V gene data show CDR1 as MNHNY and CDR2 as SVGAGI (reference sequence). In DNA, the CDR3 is TGTGCCAGCGAAAGCGGGAGACTTAGGGATACGCAGTATTTT. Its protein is CASESGRLRDTQYF.

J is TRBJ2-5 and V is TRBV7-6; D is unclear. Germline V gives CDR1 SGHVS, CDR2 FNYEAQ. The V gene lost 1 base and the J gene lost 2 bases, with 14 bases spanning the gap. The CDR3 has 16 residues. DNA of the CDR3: TGTGCCAGCAGCTTAGGAGCAGGCAGCCTACAAGAGACCCAGTACTTC. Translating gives CASSLGAGSLQETQYF. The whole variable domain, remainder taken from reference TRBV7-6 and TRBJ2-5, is GAGVSQSPRYKVTKRGQDVALRCDPISGHVSLYWYRQALGQGPEFLTYFNYEAQQDKSGLPNDRFSAERPEGSISTLTIQRTEQRDSAMYRCASSLGAGSLQETQYFGPGTRLLVL.

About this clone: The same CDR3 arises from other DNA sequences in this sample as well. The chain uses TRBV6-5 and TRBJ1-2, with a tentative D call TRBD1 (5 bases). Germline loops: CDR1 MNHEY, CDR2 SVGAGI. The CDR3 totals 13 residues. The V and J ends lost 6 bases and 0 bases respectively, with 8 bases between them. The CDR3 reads CASSLQANYGYTF. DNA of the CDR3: TGTGCCAGCAGCCTACAGGCTAACTATGGCTACACCTTC.

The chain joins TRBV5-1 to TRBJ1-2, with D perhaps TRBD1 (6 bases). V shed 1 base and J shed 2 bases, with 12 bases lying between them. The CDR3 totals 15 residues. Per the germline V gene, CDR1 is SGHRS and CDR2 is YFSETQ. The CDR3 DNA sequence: TGCGCCAGCAGCTTGTACGAGGGGGTCAACTATGGCTACACCTTC. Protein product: CASSLYEGVNYGYTF.

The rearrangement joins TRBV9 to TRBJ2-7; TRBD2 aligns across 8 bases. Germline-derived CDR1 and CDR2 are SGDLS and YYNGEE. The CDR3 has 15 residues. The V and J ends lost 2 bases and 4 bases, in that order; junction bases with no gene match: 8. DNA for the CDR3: TGTGCCAGCAGCGTCCCAGAGCGGGAGCTTTACGAGCAGTACTTC. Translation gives CASSVPERELYEQYF.

The CDR3 sequence is CSVEDISSHGETQYF. CDR3 DNA: TGCAGCGTTGAGGACATCTCGTCCCACGGGGAGACCCAGTACTTC. V gene TRBV29-1 combines with J gene TRBJ2-5; D perhaps matches TRBD1 (5 bases). The CDR3 is 15 residues long. V dropped 3 bases and J dropped 5 bases, with 19 bases sitting between them. CDR1 is SQVTM and CDR2 is ANQGSEA in the germline V gene.

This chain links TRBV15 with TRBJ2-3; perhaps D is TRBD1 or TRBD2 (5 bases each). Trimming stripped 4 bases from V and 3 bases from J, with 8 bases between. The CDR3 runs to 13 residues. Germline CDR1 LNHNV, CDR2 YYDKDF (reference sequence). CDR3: CATSTWGTDTQYF. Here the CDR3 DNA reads TGTGCCACCAGCACATGGGGGACAGATACGCAGTATTTT.

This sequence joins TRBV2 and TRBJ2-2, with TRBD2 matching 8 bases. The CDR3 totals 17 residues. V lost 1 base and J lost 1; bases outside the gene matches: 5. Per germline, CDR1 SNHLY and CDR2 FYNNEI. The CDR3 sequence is CASSEGGLAGNTGELFF. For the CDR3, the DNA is TGTGCCAGCAGTGAAGGGGGGCTAGCGGGGAACACCGGGGAGCTGTTTTTT.

The CDR3 protein is CAWSLESRGYGYTF. The DNA for the CDR3 is TGTGCCTGGAGTTTAGAGTCAAGGGGCTATGGCTACACCTTC. The rearrangement uses TRBV30 and TRBJ1-2, with a tentative D call TRBD1 (5 bases). This CDR3 region has 14 residues. V lost 2 bases to trimming and J lost 4 bases, with 14 bases between them. Germline V lookup: CDR1 GTSNPN, CDR2 SVGIG (reference sequence).

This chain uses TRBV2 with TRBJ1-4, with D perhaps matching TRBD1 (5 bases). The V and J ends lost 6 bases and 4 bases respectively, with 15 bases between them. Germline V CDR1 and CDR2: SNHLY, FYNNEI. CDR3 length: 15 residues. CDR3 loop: CASRARWGDNEKLFF. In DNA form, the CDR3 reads TGTGCCAGCAGGGCGCGTTGGGGGGATAATGAAAAACTGTTTTTT.

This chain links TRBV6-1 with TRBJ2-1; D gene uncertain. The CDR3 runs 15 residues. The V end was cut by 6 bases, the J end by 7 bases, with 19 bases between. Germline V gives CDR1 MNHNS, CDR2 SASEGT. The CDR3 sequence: CASRTNEAPWNEQFF. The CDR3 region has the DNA TGTGCCAGCAGGACAAATGAGGCGCCATGGAATGAGCAGTTCTTC.

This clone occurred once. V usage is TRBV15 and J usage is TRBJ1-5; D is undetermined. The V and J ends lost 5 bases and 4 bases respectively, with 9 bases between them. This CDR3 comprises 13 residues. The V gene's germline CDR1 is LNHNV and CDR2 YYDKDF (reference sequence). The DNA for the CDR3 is TGTGCCACCAGCGGCACGGAGAATCAGCCCCAGCATTTT. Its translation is CATSGTENQPQHF. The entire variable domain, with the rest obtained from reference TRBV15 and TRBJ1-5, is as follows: DAMVIQNPRYQVTQFGKPVTLSCSQTLNHNVMYWYQQKSSQAPKLLFHYYDKDFNNEADTPDNFQSRRPNTSFCFLDIRSPGLGDTAMYLCATSGTENQPQHFGDGTRLSIL.

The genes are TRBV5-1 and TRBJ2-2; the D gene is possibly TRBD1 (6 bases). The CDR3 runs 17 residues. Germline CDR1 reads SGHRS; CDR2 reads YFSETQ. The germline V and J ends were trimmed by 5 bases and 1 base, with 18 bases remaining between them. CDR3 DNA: TGCGCCAGCAGTTTCCTATCCGGGACACAGAACACCGGGGAGCTGTTTTTT. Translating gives CASSFLSGTQNTGELFF. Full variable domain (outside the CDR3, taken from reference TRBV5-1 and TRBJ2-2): KAGVTQTPRYLIKTRGQQVTLSCSPISGHRSVSWYQQTPGQGLQFLFEYFSETQRNKGNFPGRFSGRQFSNSRSEMNVSTLELGDSALYLCASSFLSGTQNTGELFFGEGSRLTVL.

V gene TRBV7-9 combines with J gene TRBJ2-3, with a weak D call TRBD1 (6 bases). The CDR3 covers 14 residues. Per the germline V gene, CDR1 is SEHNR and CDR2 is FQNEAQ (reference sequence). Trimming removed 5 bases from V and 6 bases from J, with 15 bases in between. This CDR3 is CASSHNQGLDTQYF. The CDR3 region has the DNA TGTGCCAGCAGCCATAACCAGGGGTTGGATACGCAGTATTTT.

This chain's CDR3 is CASSLYADSTDTQYF. The CDR3 DNA follows: TGTGCCAGCAGCTTATACGCCGACAGCACAGATACGCAGTATTTT. V and J are TRBV7-2 and TRBJ2-3; D ambiguous. V dropped 2 bases and J dropped 0 bases, with 9 bases sitting between them. Germline V lookup: CDR1 SGHTA, CDR2 FQGNSA. The CDR3 has 15 amino acids. The full variable domain, its missing parts supplied by reference TRBV7-2 and TRBJ2-3, is GAGVSQSPSNKVTEKGKDVELRCDPISGHTALYWYRQSLGQGLEFLIYFQGNSAPDKSGLPSDRFSAERTGGSVSTLTIQRTQQEDSAVYLCASSLYADSTDTQYFGPGTRLTVL.

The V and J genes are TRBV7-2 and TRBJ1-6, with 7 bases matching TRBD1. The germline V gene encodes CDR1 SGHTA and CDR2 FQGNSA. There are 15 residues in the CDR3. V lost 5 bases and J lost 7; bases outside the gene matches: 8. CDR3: CASSPLDRPNSPLHF. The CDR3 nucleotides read TGTGCCAGCAGCCCCCTGGACAGGCCAAATTCACCCCTCCACTTT.

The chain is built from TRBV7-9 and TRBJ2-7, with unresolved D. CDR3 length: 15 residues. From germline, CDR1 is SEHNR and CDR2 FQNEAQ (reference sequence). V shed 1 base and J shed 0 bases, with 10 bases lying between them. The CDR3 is CASSLGPGPSYEQYF. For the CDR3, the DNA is TGTGCCAGCAGCTTAGGACCCGGGCCCTCCTACGAGCAGTACTTC.

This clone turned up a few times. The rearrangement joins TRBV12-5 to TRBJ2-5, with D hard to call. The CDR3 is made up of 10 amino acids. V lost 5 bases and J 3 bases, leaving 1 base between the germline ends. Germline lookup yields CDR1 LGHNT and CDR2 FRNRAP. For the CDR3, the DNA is TGTGCTAGTGGTAAAGAGACCCAGTACTTC. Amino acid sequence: CASGKETQYF.

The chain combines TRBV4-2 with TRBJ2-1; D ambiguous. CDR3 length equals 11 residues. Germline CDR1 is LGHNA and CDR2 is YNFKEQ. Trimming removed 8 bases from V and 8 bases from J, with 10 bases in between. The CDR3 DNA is TGTGCCAGCCTCAGTAACGATGAGCAGTTCTTC. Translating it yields CASLSNDEQFF.

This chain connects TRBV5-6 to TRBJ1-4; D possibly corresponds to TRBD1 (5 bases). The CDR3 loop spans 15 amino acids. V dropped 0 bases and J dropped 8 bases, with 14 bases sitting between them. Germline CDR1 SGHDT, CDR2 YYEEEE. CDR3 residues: CASSLGGARGEKLFF. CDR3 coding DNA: TGTGCCAGCAGCTTGGGGGGTGCGAGGGGCGAAAAACTGTTTTTT.

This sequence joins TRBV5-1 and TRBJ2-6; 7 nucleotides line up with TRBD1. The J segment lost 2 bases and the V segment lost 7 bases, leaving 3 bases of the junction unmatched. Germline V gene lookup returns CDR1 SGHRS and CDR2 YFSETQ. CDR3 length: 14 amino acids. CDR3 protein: CASLGTAGANVLTF. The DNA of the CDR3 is TGCGCCAGCTTGGGGACAGCTGGGGCCAACGTCCTGACTTTC.

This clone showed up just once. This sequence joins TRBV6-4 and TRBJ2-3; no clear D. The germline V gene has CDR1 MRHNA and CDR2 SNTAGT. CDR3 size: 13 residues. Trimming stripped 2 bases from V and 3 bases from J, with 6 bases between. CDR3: CASSDPTTDTQYF. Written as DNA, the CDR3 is TGTGCCAGCAGTGACCCGACGACAGATACGCAGTATTTT.

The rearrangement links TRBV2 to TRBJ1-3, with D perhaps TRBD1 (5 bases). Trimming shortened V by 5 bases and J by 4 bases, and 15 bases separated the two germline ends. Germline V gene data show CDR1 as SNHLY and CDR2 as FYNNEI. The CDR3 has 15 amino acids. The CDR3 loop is CASSTGTTGGNTIYF. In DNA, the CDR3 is TGTGCCAGCAGTACCGGGACGACGGGCGGAAACACCATATATTTT.